This entry lists 29 T cell receptor beta chains sequenced from one sample in a study of response to subunit inactivated influenza vaccine. In TCRdb, the RT-PCR reads were re-called with MiXCR into one record per CDR3 protein. This sample has over 400,000 distinct CDR3 sequences; roughly 13% occur once, and the top ten carry about an eighth. The sample consisted of PBMCs from blood, taken roughly 45 days after vaccination. These receptors were taken from a man in his fifties or sixties who received an inactivated influenza vaccine.

Concerning this clonotype itself: This may stem from a read error, because a much larger clone lies one nucleotide away. V is TRBV12-3 or TRBV12-4 and J is TRBJ2-7; D may be TRBD2 (5 bases). V lost 6 bases to trimming and J lost 3 bases, with 21 bases between them. The CDR3 has 16 amino acids. DNA for the CDR3: TGTGCCAGCAGCCGGAACGAGAGGGTAAGAAACTACGAGCAGTACTTC. It translates to CASSRNERVRNYEQYF.

The rearrangement joins TRBV10-3 to TRBJ1-1; D unresolved. This CDR3 contains 16 residues. Germline values: CDR1 ENHRY, CDR2 SYGVKD. The ends were cut back, 0 bases at V and 0 bases at J, with 11 bases in the middle. DNA of the CDR3: TGTGCCATCAGTGAGTCGCGGCTTAGGATGAACACTGAAGCTTTCTTT. Its translation: CAISESRLRMNTEAFF.

In this sample, this clonotype turned up a few times. V and J are TRBV24-1 and TRBJ2-2; a weak D match, TRBD1 (7 bases). V gave up 7 bases and J gave up 5 bases, with 16 bases separating them. There are 15 residues in the CDR3. Germline V lookup: CDR1 KGHDR, CDR2 SFDVKD. CDR3 sequence: CATRALQGGTGELFF. For the CDR3, the DNA is TGTGCCACCAGAGCCCTCCAGGGGGGAACCGGGGAGCTGTTTTTT.

This clonotype occurred a few times. This chain uses TRBV29-1 with TRBJ2-2; 7 bases map to TRBD2. Per germline, CDR1 SQVTM and CDR2 ANQGSEA. V lost 7 bases to trimming and J lost 4 bases; unmatched junction nucleotides: 9. CDR3 size: 14 residues. CDR3 DNA: TGCAGCGCCCTAGGCGGGAGCATCACCGGGGAGCTGTTTTTT. Its translation is CSALGGSITGELFF.

There are a few counts of this clonotype. The chain carries TRBV4-2 and TRBJ2-7, with TRBD2 as a possible D gene (5 bases). Per germline, CDR1 LGHNA and CDR2 YNFKEQ. The germline V and J ends were trimmed by 0 bases and 1 base, with 13 bases remaining between them. The CDR3 sequence is 16 residues long. Here the CDR3 DNA reads TGTGCCAGCAGCCAAGAGGGGAGACACGGTTCCTACGAGCAGTACTTC. Protein product: CASSQEGRHGSYEQYF.

The rearrangement links TRBV6-5 to TRBJ2-7, with D possibly TRBD2 on 7 matching bases. This CDR3 is built from 13 residues. Germline V gene data show CDR1 as MNHEY and CDR2 as SVGAGI. Between the trimmed V and J ends, which lost 4 bases and 6 bases, there was a span of 13 bases. The CDR3 DNA reads as TGTGCCAGCAGTTTGGGAGGGGGGTTCGAGCAGTACTTC. This sequence encodes CASSLGGGFEQYF.

This clonotype appeared a few times. The V call is TRBV7-9, the J call TRBJ2-7; TRBD2 matches at 7 bases. Germline V CDR1 and CDR2: SEHNR, FQNEAQ (reference sequence). The CDR3 has 16 residues. Trimming took 5 bases from V and 3 from J; bases not matched to a gene: 13. CDR3 residues: CASSPGEGPHLYEQYF. Here the CDR3 DNA reads TGTGCCAGCAGCCCCGGGGAGGGGCCCCACCTCTACGAGCAGTACTTC.

This rearrangement joins TRBV4-1 to TRBJ2-2; D is perhaps TRBD1 or TRBD2 (5 bases each). The V gene lost 5 bases and the J gene lost 4 bases, with 17 bases spanning the gap. The germline gives CDR1 MGHRA, CDR2 YSYEKL. This CDR3 contains 16 residues. CDR3 bases: TGCGCCAGCAGCAGGGGAGATTTAACGGGCACCGGGGAGCTGTTTTTT. Residues: CASSRGDLTGTGELFF.

This chain joins TRBV5-1 and TRBJ2-2; TRBD2 aligns across 11 bases. The CDR3 runs 18 residues. V was pared by 4 bases and J by 6 bases, with 14 bases of the junction left unmatched. Germline CDR1 reads SGHRS; CDR2 reads YFSETQ. CDR3: CASSVGDLAGGVPGELFF. DNA of the CDR3: TGCGCCAGCAGCGTTGGGGATCTAGCGGGAGGTGTCCCCGGGGAGCTGTTTTTT.

This clonotype was recorded a few times. Here the CDR3 reads CASRSGSLGNEQFF. CDR3 DNA: TGTGCCAGCAGGAGCGGGAGCCTCGGGAATGAGCAGTTCTTC. The chain uses TRBV7-9 and TRBJ2-1; 8 bases match TRBD2. Germline CDR1 and CDR2: SEHNR and FQNEAQ (reference sequence). This CDR3 region has 14 residues. V shed 6 bases, J shed 7 bases, and the junction held 8 bases outside the gene matches.

This clonotype was seen many times. The chain has TRBV5-5 and TRBJ2-1; D is ambiguous. With 0 bases removed from V and 6 bases from J, the gap between germline ends came to 7 bases. Germline CDR1 is SGHKS and CDR2 is YYEKEE (reference sequence). The CDR3 totals 13 residues. The CDR3 bases are TGTGCCAGCAGCTTGGAAGTGATCAATGAGCAGTTCTTC. This codes for CASSLEVINEQFF.

The rearrangement uses TRBV5-6 and TRBJ2-1, with D perhaps TRBD1 (5 bases). Trimming shortened V by 0 bases and J by 8 bases, and 9 bases separated the two germline ends. The germline V gene encodes CDR1 SGHDT and CDR2 YYEEEE. The CDR3 contains 13 residues. The CDR3 loop reads CASSLGQLYEQFF. The CDR3 DNA follows: TGTGCCAGCAGCTTGGGACAGCTCTATGAGCAGTTCTTC.

V usage is TRBV6-1 and J usage is TRBJ2-2, with TRBD1 identical over 9 bases. Looked up from germline, CDR1 is MNHNS and CDR2 is SASEGT. The CDR3 totals 15 residues. The V segment lost 2 bases and the J segment 5 bases; nucleotides outside the gene matches: 3. The CDR3 DNA reads as TGTGCCAGCAGTGAACCTGGGACAGGGACCGGGGAGCTGTTTTTT. It translates to CASSEPGTGTGELFF.

The chain is built from TRBV11-2 and TRBJ2-6, with D perhaps matching TRBD2 (6 bases). There are 15 residues in the CDR3. The germline gives CDR1 SGHAT, CDR2 FQNNGV. V was trimmed by 5 bases and J by 3 bases, leaving 11 bases between them. CDR3 bases: TGTGCCAGCAGCCCTAGCGCCGTTGGGGCCAACGTCCTGACTTTC. Protein product: CASSPSAVGANVLTF.

The V and J genes are TRBV20-1 and TRBJ2-5, with TRBD2 identical over 14 bases. Germline assignment: CDR1 DFQATT and CDR2 SNEGSKA (reference sequence). Trimming cost V 8 bases and J 4 bases; bases outside gene matches: 3. This CDR3 has 13 residues. The CDR3 loop is CSKTSGGAETQYF. CDR3 in DNA: TGCAGTAAGACTAGCGGGGGGGCAGAGACCCAGTACTTC.

This clonotype was counted between two and nine times. V usage is TRBV21-1 and J usage is TRBJ2-1; the D call TRBD1 from the table was never checked on the DNA. TRBV21-1 is noted as a pseudogene. The CDR3 loop spans 14 amino acids. CDR3 DNA sequence: TGTGCCGGACGCGCGACAGCCCTCTACAATGAGCAGTTCTTC. Amino acids: CAGRATALYNEQFF.

This chain uses TRBV18 with TRBJ2-5, with D unresolved. V lost 4 bases, J lost 4 bases, and 10 bases lay in between. CDR1 is KGHSH and CDR2 is LQKENI in the germline V gene. This CDR3 is 13 amino acids long. CDR3 amino acids: CASSQFAGETQYF. For the CDR3, the DNA is TGTGCCAGCTCACAATTCGCCGGAGAGACCCAGTACTTC.

The genes are TRBV6-2 or TRBV6-3 and TRBJ2-7; tentatively, D is TRBD1 or TRBD2 (5 bases each). The CDR3 extends over 14 amino acids. Germline V gives CDR1 MNHEY, CDR2 SVGEGT. V lost 6 bases, J lost 5 bases, and 17 bases lay in between. CDR3 residues: CASRRDGGSNEQYF. The CDR3 DNA sequence: TGTGCCAGCAGGAGGGACGGCGGGTCGAACGAGCAGTACTTC.

This chain links TRBV9 with TRBJ2-3; possibly TRBD1 for D (5 bases). Germline V lookup: CDR1 SGDLS, CDR2 YYNGEE. V lost 3 bases and J lost 5, with 13 bases in between. There are 14 residues in the CDR3. CDR3 coding DNA: TGTGCCAGCAGCGGGACACCAAGGGGAGATACGCAGTATTTT. Its protein is CASSGTPRGDTQYF.

In its sample, this clonotype was seen a few times. The rearrangement links TRBV19 to TRBJ2-2, with TRBD2 matching 8 bases. CDR1 and CDR2 (germline): LNHDA, SQIVND (reference sequence). Losses at the gene ends were 5 bases for V and 4 bases for J; bases not matched to a gene: 3. The CDR3 spans 14 residues. The CDR3 is CASSQSGSTGELFF. DNA for the CDR3: TGTGCCAGTAGTCAAAGCGGGAGCACCGGGGAGCTGTTTTTT.

This clonotype has only a few counts. The J gene is TRBJ2-7, the V gene TRBV7-9; no clear D gene. The V end was cut by 1 base, the J end by 0 bases, with 10 bases between. Germline V CDR1 and CDR2: SEHNR, FQNEAQ (reference sequence). The CDR3 contains 15 residues. The CDR3 sequence: CASSLEGVSSYEQYF. DNA for the CDR3: TGTGCCAGCAGCTTAGAGGGTGTGAGCTCCTACGAGCAGTACTTC.

This chain links TRBV6-1 with TRBJ1-2, with 9 nucleotides matching TRBD1. With 5 bases clipped from V and 4 bases from J, the junction kept 5 bases outside the gene matches. The germline gives CDR1 MNHNS, CDR2 SASEGT. This CDR3 has 14 amino acids. The CDR3 reads CASSPEDRGYGYTF. CDR3 nucleotide sequence: TGTGCCAGCAGTCCAGAGGACAGGGGCTATGGCTACACCTTC.

In its sample, this clonotype was seen a few times. The J gene is TRBJ1-1, the V gene TRBV14; 7 positions match TRBD1. Germline assignment: CDR1 SGHDN and CDR2 FVKESK. After removal of 7 bases from V and 0 bases from J, the junction contained 5 bases not matched to a gene. The CDR3 length is 14 residues. CDR3 residues: CASTIGGVNTEAFF. The CDR3 DNA reads TGTGCCAGCACAATAGGGGGCGTGAACACTGAAGCTTTCTTT.

This clonotype showed up just a few times. The V gene is TRBV20-1, the J gene TRBJ1-6, with unresolved D. The CDR3 loop spans 16 amino acids. Germline V lookup: CDR1 DFQATT, CDR2 SNEGSKA (reference sequence). Trimming took 6 bases from V and 0 from J, leaving 15 bases between them. Here the CDR3 reads CSAPPSGSSYNSPLHF. For the CDR3, the DNA is TGCAGTGCGCCTCCCAGCGGGAGCTCCTATAATTCACCCCTCCACTTT.

This clonotype was found a few times. The V and J genes are TRBV6-2 or TRBV6-3 and TRBJ2-1; 8 bases map to TRBD2. The CDR3 runs 15 residues. The trim removed 2 bases at V and 2 bases at J, leaving 2 bases unmatched. CDR1 and CDR2 (germline): MNHEY, SVGEGT. As DNA, the CDR3 is TGTGCCAGCAGTTACCAGCGGGAGACCTACAATGAGCAGTTCTTC. Translating it yields CASSYQRETYNEQFF.

This clonotype has a count of ten or more. This chain connects TRBV29-1 to TRBJ2-2; D uncertain. The CDR3 runs to 12 residues. Trimming pared 7 bases from V and 4 bases from J, leaving 10 bases between. Germline CDR1 is SQVTM and CDR2 is ANQGSEA. The CDR3 loop is CSGGIGTGELFF. The CDR3 DNA sequence: TGCAGCGGCGGAATAGGCACCGGGGAGCTGTTTTTT.

This clonotype was seen more than once but under ten times. The rearrangement joins TRBV7-3 to TRBJ2-2; 12 bases agree with TRBD2. The length of the CDR3 is 15 residues. Per the germline V gene, CDR1 is SGHTA and CDR2 is FQGTGA. V lost 5 bases and J lost 9; bases outside the gene matches: 7. CDR3: CASSNRTSGTRELFF. CDR3 DNA: TGTGCCAGCAGCAACCGGACTAGCGGGACCAGGGAGCTGTTTTTT.

In its sample, this clonotype was seen a few times. The chain is built from TRBV12-3 or TRBV12-4 and TRBJ2-1, with D uncertain. The CDR3 spans 14 residues. Between the trimmed V and J ends, which lost 3 bases and 4 bases, there was a span of 10 bases. CDR3 residues: CASSFGVRYNEQFF. The CDR3 DNA is TGTGCCAGCAGTTTTGGTGTCAGATACAATGAGCAGTTCTTC.

J is TRBJ2-7 and V is TRBV28; D is possibly TRBD2 (9 bases). Germline V lookup: CDR1 MDHEN, CDR2 SYDVKM. V was shortened by 7 bases and J by 3 bases, with 25 bases between the two germline ends. There are 17 residues in the CDR3. CDR3 protein: CASTPLRGLAGRYEQYF. For the CDR3, the DNA is TGTGCCAGCACCCCCCTCAGGGGGCTAGCGGGACGCTACGAGCAGTACTTC.